This T cell receptor (beta chain) was identified during a study of cytomegalovirus exposure and HLA in healthy donors. PCR was performed using 60 Vbeta and 13 Jbeta primers. Assay used: immunoSEQ multiplex PCR; TCRdb lists only in-frame clones, some missing. The sample gives approximately 150,000 clones, roughly 10% of which show up once; 1.5% to 2% is in the top ten. V dropped 5 bases and J dropped 7; count of bases not matched to a gene: 6. Germline CDR1 reads MNHEY; CDR2 reads SMNVEV (reference sequence). The CDR3 length is 15 residues. Sequenced: PBMCs. The gene calls are TRBV27 and TRBJ1-4, with 11 bases lining up with TRBD1. The receptor was isolated from a male donor in good health and CMV-seronegative. CDR3 in DNA: TGTGCCAGCAGTCGTGGACAGGGGGCTATTGAAAAACTGTTTTTT. Amino acid sequence: CASSRGQGAIEKLFF. The full variable domain, completed using reference TRBV27 and TRBJ1-4, is EAQVTQNPRYLITVTGKKLTVTCSQNMNHEYMSWYRQDPGLGLRQIYYSMNVEVTDKGDVPEGYKVSRKEKRNFPLILESPSPNQTSLYFCASSRGQGAIEKLFFGSGTQLSVL.